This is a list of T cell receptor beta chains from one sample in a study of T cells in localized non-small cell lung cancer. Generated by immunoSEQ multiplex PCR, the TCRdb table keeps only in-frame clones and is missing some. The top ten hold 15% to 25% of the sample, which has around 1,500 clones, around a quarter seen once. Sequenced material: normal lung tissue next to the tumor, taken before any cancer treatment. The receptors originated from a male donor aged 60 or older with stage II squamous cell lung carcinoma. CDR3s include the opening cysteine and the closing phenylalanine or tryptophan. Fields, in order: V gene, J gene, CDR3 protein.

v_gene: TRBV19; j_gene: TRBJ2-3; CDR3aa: CASSIAAGDRQYF
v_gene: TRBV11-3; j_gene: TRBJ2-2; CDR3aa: CASSLTSASGRDKNTGELFF
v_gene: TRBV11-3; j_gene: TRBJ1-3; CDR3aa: CASSLGETGGGNTIYF
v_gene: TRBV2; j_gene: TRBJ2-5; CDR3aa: CASSDRRKETQYF
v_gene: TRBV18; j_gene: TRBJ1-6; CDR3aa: CASSPQGASNSPLHF
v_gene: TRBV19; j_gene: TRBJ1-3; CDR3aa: CASRAERPYSGNTIYF
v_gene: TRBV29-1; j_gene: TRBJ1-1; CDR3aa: CSVEVGRGLMNTEAFF
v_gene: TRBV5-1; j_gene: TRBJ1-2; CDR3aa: CASSSTGDSYGYTF
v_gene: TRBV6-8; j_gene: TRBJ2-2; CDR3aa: CASREWEGELFF
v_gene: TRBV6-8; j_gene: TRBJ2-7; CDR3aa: CASSYRGLAISYEQYF
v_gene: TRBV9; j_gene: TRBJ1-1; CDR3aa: CASSNRDGYTEAFF
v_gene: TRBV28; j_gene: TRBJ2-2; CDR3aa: CASSLTTGSGELFF
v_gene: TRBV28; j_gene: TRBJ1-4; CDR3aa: CATGQGNEKLFF
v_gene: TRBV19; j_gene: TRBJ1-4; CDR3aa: CASSMSGSNEKLFF
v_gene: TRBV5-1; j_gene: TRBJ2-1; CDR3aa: CASSSERWPNNEQFF
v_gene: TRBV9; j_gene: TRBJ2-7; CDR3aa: CASRGQGKGYEQYF
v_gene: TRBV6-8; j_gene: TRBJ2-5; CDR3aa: CASSNQGGGLFLSETQYF
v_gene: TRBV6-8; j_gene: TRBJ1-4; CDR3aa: CASIRSPNEKLFF
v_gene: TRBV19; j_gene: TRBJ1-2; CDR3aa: CASMSQGFSSYGYTF
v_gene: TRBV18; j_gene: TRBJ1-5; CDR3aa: CASSPRQDNQPQHF
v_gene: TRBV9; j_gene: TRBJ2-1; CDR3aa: CASSTRTDYNDNEQFF
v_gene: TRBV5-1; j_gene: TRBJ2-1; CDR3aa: CASSTMSSYNEQFF
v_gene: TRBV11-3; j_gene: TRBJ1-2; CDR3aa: CASSFEGERYTGYTF
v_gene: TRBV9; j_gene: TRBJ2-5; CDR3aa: CASSVAGGLEETQYF
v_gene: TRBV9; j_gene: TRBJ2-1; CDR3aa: CASSSVVYQEQFF
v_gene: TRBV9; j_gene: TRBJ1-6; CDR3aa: CASSPGVRPLHF
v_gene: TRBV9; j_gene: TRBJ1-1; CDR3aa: CASSVEPVNTEAFF
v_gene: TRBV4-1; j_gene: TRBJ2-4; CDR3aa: CASSQDPGSTNIQYF
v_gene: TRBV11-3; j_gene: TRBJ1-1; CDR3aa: CASSPGVQIVAEAFF